This T cell receptor (beta chain) was identified during a study of blood T cell repertoires in COVID-19. The CDR3 loop spans 15 amino acids. CDR1 and CDR2 (germline): SGHRS, YFSETQ. The V gene lost 3 bases and the J gene lost 8 bases, with 20 bases spanning the gap. Sequencing used immunoSEQ multiplex PCR; TCRdb keeps in-frame clones, though not all of them. The sample comprises 250,000 to 400,000 clones, more than 70% of which are singletons, and 1.5% to 2% rests with the top ten. The V call is TRBV5-1, the J call TRBJ1-2; tentatively, D is TRBD1 (6 bases). This TCR derives from a woman aged 30 to 39 with COVID-19, enrolled during active disease. The sequenced sample was peripheral blood. The CDR3 loop is CASSSLGTPERGYTF. DNA for the CDR3: TGCGCCAGCAGCTCACTCGGGACACCAGAGCGCGGCTACACCTTC.